This entry lists 25 T cell receptor beta chains sequenced from one sample in a study of blood T cell repertoires in COVID-19. Sequencing was performed with immunoSEQ multiplex PCR; in TCRdb, only in-frame clones are kept and a portion is missing. The table shows 250,000 to 350,000 clones, with 87% occurring only once. The specimen was peripheral blood. These receptor sequences come from a man aged 18 to 30 with active or convalescent COVID-19.

The chain recombines TRBV7-9 with TRBJ2-3; 14 bases are a match to TRBD2. Trimming at V came to 4 bases and at J to 3 bases, leaving 3 bases not matched to a gene. Germline CDR1 SEHNR, CDR2 FQNEAQ (reference sequence). CDR3 size: 16 residues. CDR3 loop: CASSSGTSGRTDTQYF. The CDR3 region has the DNA TGTGCCAGCAGCTCCGGGACTAGCGGGAGAACAGATACGCAGTATTTT.

The chain employs TRBV28 and TRBJ1-1; D is ambiguous. Germline-derived CDR1 and CDR2 are MDHEN and SYDVKM. The CDR3 is made up of 14 amino acids. V was shortened by 3 bases and J by 3 bases, with 11 bases between the two germline ends. CDR3 in amino acids: CASSFRNSYTEAFF. CDR3 in DNA: TGTGCCAGCAGTTTTAGAAACAGTTACACTGAAGCTTTCTTT.

The chain combines TRBV19 with TRBJ2-1, with a tentative D call TRBD1 (5 bases). This CDR3 is 14 amino acids long. The germline V gene has CDR1 LNHDA and CDR2 SQIVND (reference sequence). Trimming removed 7 bases at V and 4 bases at J, with 14 bases between. The CDR3: CASTDSARYNEQFF. CDR3 in DNA: TGTGCCAGTACTGACAGTGCGAGATACAATGAGCAGTTCTTC. Full variable domain (missing parts from reference TRBV19 and TRBJ2-1): DGGITQSPKYLFRKEGQNVTLSCEQNLNHDAMYWYRQDPGQGLRLIYYSQIVNDFQKGDIAEGYSVSREKKESFPLTVTSAQKNPTAFYLCASTDSARYNEQFFGPGTRLTVL.

The gene calls are TRBV29-1 and TRBJ2-7, with D perhaps matching TRBD1 (6 bases). Trimming cost V 4 bases and J 1 base, with 8 bases left between them. Germline CDR1 reads SQVTM; CDR2 reads ANQGSEA. The CDR3 length is 12 residues. The CDR3 nucleotides are TGCAGCGTTGTAGGGGGATCCTACGAGCAGTACTTC. Protein product: CSVVGGSYEQYF.

The rearrangement joins TRBV10-1 to TRBJ2-7; 8 positions agree with TRBD1. With V trimmed by 0 bases and J by 2 bases, 6 bases remained unmatched. Looked up from germline, CDR1 is WNHNN and CDR2 is SYGVQD (reference sequence). The CDR3 runs 16 residues. CDR3 protein: CASSESRTGRAYEQYF. The CDR3, as DNA: TGCGCCAGCAGTGAGTCCCGGACAGGGCGGGCCTACGAGCAGTACTTC.

The chain joins TRBV19 to TRBJ2-7; 11 positions agree with TRBD2. With V trimmed by 5 bases and J by 2 bases, 8 bases remained unmatched. CDR1 and CDR2 (germline): LNHDA, SQIVND (reference sequence). The length of the CDR3 is 16 residues. This CDR3 is CASSPSLAGGPYEQYF. CDR3 DNA: TGTGCCAGTAGTCCCTCCCTAGCGGGAGGTCCCTACGAGCAGTACTTC.

This chain uses TRBV5-4 with TRBJ1-1; D not certain. This CDR3 has 13 residues. CDR1 is SGHNT and CDR2 is YYREEE in the germline V gene (reference sequence). The V gene lost 0 bases and the J gene lost 6 bases, with 9 bases spanning the gap. The CDR3 reads CASSLAQVPEAFF. The CDR3 coding sequence is TGTGCCAGCAGCTTGGCGCAGGTCCCTGAAGCTTTCTTT.

This chain connects TRBV6-5 to TRBJ1-2, with D possibly being TRBD1 (6 bases). The CDR3 is 12 residues long. CDR1 is MNHEY and CDR2 is SVGAGI in the germline V gene. Between the trimmed V and J ends, which lost 5 bases and 5 bases, there was a span of 9 bases. The CDR3 DNA reads as TGTGCCAGCAGTCAGACAGGATATGGCTACACCTTC. Translation: CASSQTGYGYTF.

This clone has just a few counts. This rearrangement joins TRBV6-1 to TRBJ1-1; 8 bases map to TRBD1. The CDR3 extends over 15 amino acids. Germline V CDR1 and CDR2: MNHNS, SASEGT. V gave up 3 bases and J gave up 3 bases; unmatched junction bases: 6. CDR3 sequence: CASSDGQGPYTEAFF. DNA for the CDR3: TGTGCCAGCAGTGACGGACAGGGACCTTACACTGAAGCTTTCTTT.

V gene TRBV9 combines with J gene TRBJ2-3, with TRBD2 matching 10 bases. V was clipped by 4 bases and J by 4 bases; unmatched bases: 3. CDR1 is SGDLS and CDR2 is YYNGEE in the germline V gene. The CDR3 covers 14 residues. For the CDR3, the DNA is TGTGCCAGCAGCACAGGGACTAGCGCAGATACGCAGTATTTT. It is translated as CASSTGTSADTQYF.

The chain employs TRBV27 and TRBJ2-1; D remains ambiguous. Trimming took off 2 bases at V and 9 bases at J, with 11 bases between the two ends. Germline V CDR1 and CDR2: MNHEY, SMNVEV (reference sequence). The CDR3 is made up of 13 amino acids. DNA of the CDR3: TGTGCCAGCAGTTTAATTTGGCAGGCTGAGCAGTTCTTC. Its translation: CASSLIWQAEQFF.

CDR3 loop: CATQPGANTGELFF. As DNA, the CDR3 is TGTGCCACCCAACCGGGAGCGAACACCGGGGAGCTGTTTTTT. V gene TRBV9 combines with J gene TRBJ2-2; a possible D gene is TRBD2 (6 bases). Germline-derived CDR1 and CDR2 are SGDLS and YYNGEE. CDR3 size: 14 residues. V was shortened by 9 bases and J by 0 bases, with 12 bases between the two germline ends.

This rearrangement joins TRBV27 to TRBJ1-2; D is unclear. Germline CDR1 is MNHEY and CDR2 is SMNVEV (reference sequence). The germline V and J ends were trimmed by 6 bases and 7 bases, with 15 bases remaining between them. The CDR3 spans 13 residues. The CDR3 loop is CASSPREGFGYTF. The CDR3 DNA is TGTGCCAGCAGCCCAAGGGAGGGCTTTGGCTACACCTTC.

V gene TRBV15 combines with J gene TRBJ1-2; D not certain. This CDR3 has 13 residues. V was trimmed by 0 bases and J by 4 bases, leaving 6 bases between them. Germline CDR1 LNHNV, CDR2 YYDKDF (reference sequence). The CDR3 DNA is TGTGCCACCAGCAGAGATGGCTCCTATGGCTACACCTTC. Translating it yields CATSRDGSYGYTF.

The rearrangement uses TRBV29-1 and TRBJ2-1; possible D gene TRBD2, 6 bases. With 6 bases removed from V and 9 bases from J, the gap between germline ends came to 18 bases. The CDR3 consists of 13 residues. The germline V gene has CDR1 SQVTM and CDR2 ANQGSEA. CDR3 residues: CSVGRDNGGEQFF. The CDR3 DNA follows: TGCAGCGTAGGGCGGGATAATGGCGGTGAGCAGTTCTTC.

The genes are TRBV7-9 and TRBJ1-4, with 10 bases fitting TRBD1. Unmatched junction bases numbered 8, after V lost 5 bases and J lost 5 bases. The CDR3 sequence is 16 residues long. CDR1 is SEHNR and CDR2 is FQNEAQ in the germline V gene (reference sequence). CDR3 coding DNA: TGTGCCAGCAGCCCCCCCCGGGACAGGGGAAATGAAAAACTGTTTTTT. Its translation: CASSPPRDRGNEKLFF.

V usage is TRBV6-5 and J usage is TRBJ2-3, with D maybe TRBD2 (7 bases). V lost 8 bases, J lost 0 bases, and 15 bases lay in between. The germline CDR1 and CDR2 sequences are MNHEY and SVGAGI. The CDR3 is 15 amino acids. CDR3 in DNA: TGTGCCAGCCCCCCCGCGGGGGCCAGCACAGATACGCAGTATTTT. It codes for CASPPAGASTDTQYF.

The CDR3 nucleotides read TGTGCCAGCAGTGAACCAGCGGGCCCCTACGAGCAGTACTTC. Amino acid sequence: CASSEPAGPYEQYF. The V and J genes are TRBV25-1 and TRBJ2-7, with D perhaps matching TRBD2 (6 bases). Per germline, CDR1 MGHDK and CDR2 SYGVNS. This CDR3 region has 14 residues. V lost 2 bases to trimming and J lost 2 bases, with 10 bases between them.

There are a few counts of this clone. CDR3 sequence reads: CASSRDRGKDEQYF. The CDR3 DNA reads as TGCGCCAGCAGTAGGGACAGGGGAAAAGACGAGCAGTACTTC. The V gene is TRBV5-1, the J gene TRBJ2-7, with 10 bases fitting TRBD1. The CDR3 is 14 amino acids. V shed 5 bases, J shed 5 bases, and the junction held 7 bases outside the gene matches. CDR1 is SGHRS, CDR2 YFSETQ, per germline.

This rearrangement joins TRBV15 to TRBJ1-5, with D unresolved. Germline V lookup: CDR1 LNHNV, CDR2 YYDKDF (reference sequence). The CDR3 runs 16 residues. Deletions cut 5 bases from V and 3 bases from J, with 17 bases between. CDR3 nucleotides: TGTGCCACCAGCCCACGGTCTCTTTTTTTCAATCAGCCCCAGCATTTT. This encodes CATSPRSLFFNQPQHF.

The chain carries TRBV27 and TRBJ2-7; 9 bases match TRBD1. This CDR3 comprises 13 residues. V trimming: 10 bases; J trimming: 2 bases; junction bases outside the gene matches: 6. Per the germline V gene, CDR1 is MNHEY and CDR2 is SMNVEV (reference sequence). CDR3 nucleotide sequence: TGTGCCAAACAGGGGGCCGGGACCTACGAGCAGTACTTC. Amino acid sequence: CAKQGAGTYEQYF.

This clone is a singleton in its sample. V is TRBV7-9 and J is TRBJ2-5, with 9 bases fitting TRBD1. With 5 bases clipped from V and 5 bases from J, the junction kept 9 bases outside the gene matches. There are 15 residues in the CDR3. From germline, CDR1 is SEHNR and CDR2 FQNEAQ (reference sequence). CDR3 in amino acids: CASSPDRGDLETQYF. The CDR3 DNA is TGTGCCAGCAGCCCGGACAGGGGCGACTTGGAGACCCAGTACTTC.

The chain recombines TRBV7-2 with TRBJ1-3; D ambiguous. The CDR3 loop spans 15 amino acids. The V end lost 5 bases, the J end lost 0 bases, and 11 bases lay between the germline ends. Germline V gives CDR1 SGHTA, CDR2 FQGNSA. The CDR3 coding sequence is TGTGCCAGCAGCCTGCCATTGCGCTCTGGAAACACCATATATTTT. This gives the protein CASSLPLRSGNTIYF.

The chain has TRBV5-6 and TRBJ2-5; D may be TRBD2 (7 bases). The CDR3 is 15 amino acids. Between the trimmed V and J ends, which lost 2 bases and 4 bases, there was a span of 15 bases. Germline values: CDR1 SGHDT, CDR2 YYEEEE. CDR3 sequence reads: CASSFLGGAGETQYF. CDR3 DNA: TGTGCCAGCAGCTTTCTAGGGGGGGCTGGAGAGACCCAGTACTTC.

V and J are TRBV4-1 and TRBJ2-2; weak D call: TRBD1 (5 bases). Germline CDR1 reads MGHRA; CDR2 reads YSYEKL. This CDR3 comprises 15 residues. The V end was cut by 8 bases, the J end by 0 bases, with 13 bases between. The CDR3 spells CASGKGSTNTGELFF. The CDR3, as DNA: TGCGCCAGCGGAAAGGGGTCTACGAACACCGGGGAGCTGTTTTTT.